This T cell receptor (beta chain) was retrieved from a study of blood T cell repertoires in COVID-19. Study-wide background: The samples span acute and convalescent COVID-19 from the United States, Italy and Spain. T cells, B-cell-depleted T cells, or PBMCs provided the cDNA or gDNA that served as material.

Germline V gene data show CDR1 as SGHRS and CDR2 as YFSETQ. V shed 5 bases, J shed 8 bases, and the junction held 3 bases outside the gene matches. This CDR3 has 12 residues. The authors' processing: Nucleated cell number was recorded as an estimate derived from reference gene primer amplification. The method was immunoSEQ multiplex PCR; TCRdb's version includes in-frame clones alone and lacks a portion of them. V and J calls and clone size are copied from that table; D and trimming were computed from the DNA. The sample lists about 140,000 clones; around 90% were seen once. The TCR was taken from a human donor in a cohort sampled during active COVID-19. The genes are TRBV5-1 and TRBJ2-1; 8 bases map to TRBD1. Sequencing input: peripheral blood. CDR3 sequence (DNA): TGCGCCAGCAGACAGACAGGGGATGAGCAGTTCTTC. As protein: CASRQTGDEQFF.